A single sample is the source of the 15 T cell receptor beta chains below, sequenced in a study of TIL therapy for anti-PD-1-resistant metastatic lung cancer. This was the immunoSEQ v3 assay. Sequencing was performed with immunoSEQ multiplex PCR; in TCRdb, only in-frame clones are kept and a portion is missing. The sample lists roughly 60,000 clones, around four fifths seen once, with about 1.8% in the top ten. Time point reported: pre-treatment sample, taken before nivolumab and TIL therapy. The sample was blood, taken at baseline. These receptors all stem from a person between 25 and 79 years old with non-small cell lung cancer.

The CDR3 loop is CASRPPWRTGTNTEAFF. CDR3 nucleotides: TGTGCCAGCAGACCACCATGGAGAACAGGGACGAACACTGAAGCTTTCTTT. V usage is TRBV7-9 and J usage is TRBJ1-1; tentative D call: TRBD1 (6 bases). V lost 6 bases and J lost 1, with 21 bases in between. The CDR3 covers 17 residues. Germline loops: CDR1 SEHNR, CDR2 FQNEAQ (reference sequence).

With respect to this clone: No conserved phenylalanine or tryptophan ends this CDR3, so it is likely a read error. The limits of the CDR3 on the DNA are not certain, so only TCRdb's listed CDR3 is given. The J gene is TRBJ2-7, the V gene TRBV4-2. Per germline, CDR1 LGHNA and CDR2 YNFKEQ. The CDR3 has 17 residues if both end residues are counted. CDR3 sequence reads: CASSQATPGPSSDPHRD.

J is TRBJ1-2 and V is TRBV9; 7 bases line up with TRBD1. V dropped 0 bases and J dropped 3; count of bases not matched to a gene: 5. This CDR3 spans 15 amino acids. The germline CDR1 and CDR2 sequences are SGDLS and YYNGEE. The DNA for the CDR3 is TGTGCCAGCAGCGTAGGGAGTCAGGGGGACTATGGCTACACCTTC. Translated: CASSVGSQGDYGYTF.

This chain joins TRBV28 and TRBJ1-2; D gene ambiguous. Trimming shortened V by 4 bases and J by 4 bases, and 25 bases separated the two germline ends. The CDR3 contains 18 residues. Germline loops: CDR1 MDHEN, CDR2 SYDVKM. CDR3 loop: CASSYFYGRRSSLYGYTF. The CDR3 DNA sequence: TGTGCCAGCAGTTACTTCTACGGGAGGCGGTCGTCTCTCTATGGCTACACCTTC.

The V and J genes are TRBV27 and TRBJ1-4; 9 nucleotides line up with TRBD1. With 5 bases clipped from V and 7 bases from J, the junction kept 20 bases outside the gene matches. CDR3 length: 19 residues. Germline V gene lookup returns CDR1 MNHEY and CDR2 SMNVEV (reference sequence). CDR3 nucleotides: TGTGCCAGCAGTCCCAAACGGACAGGGGTTTTCTTTCACCGTGAAAAACTGTTTTTT. It codes for CASSPKRTGVFFHREKLFF.

In regard to this clone: The same CDR3 is also encoded by other DNA sequences in this sample. This chain connects TRBV10-3 to TRBJ1-3; D uncertain. This CDR3 contains 14 residues. The V gene's germline CDR1 is ENHRY and CDR2 SYGVKD. The germline V and J ends were trimmed by 2 bases and 0 bases, with 5 bases remaining between them. The CDR3 sequence is CAISEGLSGNTIYF. The CDR3 region has the DNA TGTGCCATCAGTGAGGGTCTCTCTGGAAACACCATATATTTT.

This chain joins TRBV12-5 and TRBJ1-4; 8 bases are shared with TRBD1. Trimming took 1 base from V and 5 from J; bases not matched to a gene: 12. The CDR3 contains 18 residues. The V gene's germline CDR1 is LGHNT and CDR2 FRNRAP. The chain's CDR3 is CASGLAQQKTGANEKLFF. The CDR3 nucleotides are TGTGCTAGTGGTTTGGCCCAACAAAAGACAGGGGCGAATGAAAAACTGTTTTTT.

CDR3 sequence reads: CASSPLANTGELFF. The DNA of the CDR3 is TGTGCCAGCAGCCCCCTCGCGAACACCGGGGAGCTGTTTTTT. The V call is TRBV7-2, the J call TRBJ2-2; D unresolved. Germline CDR1 and CDR2: SGHTA and FQGNSA. V was clipped by 5 bases and J by 0 bases, with 7 bases between them. The CDR3 has 14 residues.

The chain combines TRBV15 with TRBJ2-1, with TRBD1 matching 10 bases. The CDR3 has 15 amino acids. Trimming cost V 1 base and J 8 bases; bases outside gene matches: 5. Germline V gives CDR1 LNHNV, CDR2 YYDKDF (reference sequence). The CDR3 is CATSRVDRGIHEQFF. The CDR3 DNA reads TGTGCCACCAGCAGAGTGGACAGGGGGATCCATGAGCAGTTCTTC.

J is TRBJ2-7 and V is TRBV6-5; 9 bases align to TRBD1. The germline gives CDR1 MNHEY, CDR2 SVGAGI. This CDR3 comprises 15 residues. The J segment lost 4 bases and the V segment lost 2 bases, leaving 6 bases of the junction unmatched. CDR3 nucleotides: TGTGCCAGCAGTTACCCGGGACAGGGAAGGTACGAGCAGTACTTC. Its translation: CASSYPGQGRYEQYF.

V usage is TRBV29-1 and J usage is TRBJ2-5; a weak D match, TRBD2 (6 bases). The CDR3 sequence is 14 residues long. V was pared by 4 bases and J by 5 bases, with 17 bases between. Germline CDR1 is SQVTM and CDR2 is ANQGSEA. CDR3 in amino acids: CSVGRQGGRETQYF. In DNA form, the CDR3 reads TGCAGCGTTGGGAGGCAGGGAGGTAGGGAGACCCAGTACTTC.

V is TRBV4-1 and J is TRBJ1-5, with D possibly being TRBD1 (5 bases). This CDR3 has 15 amino acids. The V and J ends lost 2 bases and 7 bases respectively, with 15 bases between them. Germline CDR1 MGHRA, CDR2 YSYEKL. CDR3 nucleotide sequence: TGCGCCAGCAGCCAACCCGGGACTTTCAAGCAGCCCCAGCATTTT. Residues: CASSQPGTFKQPQHF.

The V call is TRBV18, the J call TRBJ2-3; D ambiguous. V was shortened by 0 bases and J by 5 bases, with 12 bases between the two germline ends. The CDR3 totals 15 residues. Germline V CDR1 and CDR2: KGHSH, LQKENI. For the CDR3, the DNA is TGTGCCAGCTCACCACCCATTGGTGGTATAGATACGCAGTATTTT. Translated: CASSPPIGGIDTQYF.

The CDR3 region is CASSLDADSGEQYF. CDR3 DNA sequence: TGTGCCAGCAGCTTAGACGCAGACAGTGGCGAGCAGTACTTC. The rearrangement uses TRBV7-9 and TRBJ2-7, with D tentatively TRBD1 (5 bases). Trimming took 1 base from V and 6 from J, leaving 13 bases between them. Germline V gene data show CDR1 as SEHNR and CDR2 as FQNEAQ (reference sequence). The CDR3 has 14 amino acids.

This clone was picked up one time. The chain joins TRBV5-4 to TRBJ2-1; 7 nucleotides agree with TRBD2. Germline CDR1 SGHNT, CDR2 YYREEE (reference sequence). J gave up 0 bases and V 0 bases, and 3 bases lay outside the gene matches. CDR3 length: 16 amino acids. The CDR3 DNA sequence: TGTGCCAGCAGCTTGGGCCTAGCGGTCTCCTACAATGAGCAGTTCTTC. Its translation: CASSLGLAVSYNEQFF.